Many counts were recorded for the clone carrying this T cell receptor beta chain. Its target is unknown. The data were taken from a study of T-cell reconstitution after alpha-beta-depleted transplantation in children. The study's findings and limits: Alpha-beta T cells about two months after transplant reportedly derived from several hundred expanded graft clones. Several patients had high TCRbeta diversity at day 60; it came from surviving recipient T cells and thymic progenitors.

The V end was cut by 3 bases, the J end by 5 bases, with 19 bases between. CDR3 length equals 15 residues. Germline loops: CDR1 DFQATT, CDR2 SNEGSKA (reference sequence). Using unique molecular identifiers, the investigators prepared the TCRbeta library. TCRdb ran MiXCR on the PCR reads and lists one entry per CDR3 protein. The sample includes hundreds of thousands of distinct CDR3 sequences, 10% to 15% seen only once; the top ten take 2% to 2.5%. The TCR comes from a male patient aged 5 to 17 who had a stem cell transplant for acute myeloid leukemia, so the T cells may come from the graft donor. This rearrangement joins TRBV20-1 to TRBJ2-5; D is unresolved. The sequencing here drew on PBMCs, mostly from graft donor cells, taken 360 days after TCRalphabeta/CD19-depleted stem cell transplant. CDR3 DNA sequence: TGCAGTGCTAGCCTAGGATCTCCGACCGAGGAGACCCAGTACTTC. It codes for CSASLGSPTEETQYF.